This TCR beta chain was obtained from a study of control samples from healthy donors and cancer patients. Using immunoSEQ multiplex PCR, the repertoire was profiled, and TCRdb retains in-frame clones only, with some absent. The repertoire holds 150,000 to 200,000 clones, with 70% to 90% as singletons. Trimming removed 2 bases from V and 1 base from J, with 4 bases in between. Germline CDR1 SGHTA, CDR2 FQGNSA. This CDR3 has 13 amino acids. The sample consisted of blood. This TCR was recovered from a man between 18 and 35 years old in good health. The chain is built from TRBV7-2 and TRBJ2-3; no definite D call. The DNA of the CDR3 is TGTGCCAGCAGCTTACCGGGCACAGATACGCAGTATTTT. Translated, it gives CASSLPGTDTQYF.